This T cell receptor beta chain was retrieved from a study of shared clonotypes between healthy human individuals. Overall study: The study used three CD4 naive, three CD4 memory, two CD8 naive and one CD8 memory plate per donor.

Worth noting for this clone: Its antigen remains unknown. This sample also contains other DNA sequences that code for the same CDR3.

Per the original data handling: Junction-only immunoSEQ data arrived without quality scores, meaning filtering differed. Clones were read by immunoSEQ multiplex PCR, and TCRdb kept only the in-frame ones, dropping some. Clonal size and the V and J genes are those of that table, whereas D and trimming came from the DNA. The sample contains about 2.3 million clones, just under 95% of which appear only once. Germline trimming cut 3 bases from V and 6 bases from J; bases unmatched to any gene: 5. Germline V gene lookup returns CDR1 SGHRS and CDR2 YFSETQ. The CDR3 has 14 amino acids. Findings and caveats of the study: An expected dependence of interdonor clonotype sharing on sequencing depth was noted.

Sequenced sample: naive CD4+ T cells from PBMCs. The subset was: CD45RA+ positively selected. The receptor's source is a man aged 18-30 years in good health. Some clones in this sample may be carry-over from other donors' samples. J is TRBJ1-4 and V is TRBV5-1, with TRBD1 matching 7 bases. This CDR3 reads CASSSRGRDEKLFF. In DNA, the CDR3 is TGCGCCAGCAGCTCGAGGGGGCGCGATGAAAAACTGTTTTTT.